Here is one TCR beta chain with its context. This entry comes from a study of shared clonotypes between healthy human individuals. Study-wide context: Serving as donors were two women and three men, whose ages spanned 18 to 49.

The naive CD8 population came from CD45RO-negative cells selected for CCR7, without terminally differentiated effector memory CD45RA+ cells. Nashville, Tennessee was home to all donors, who were Caucasian adults. Sorted-subset replicate PCR reactions were performed with roughly 200 ng DNA, corresponding to 30,000 or so T cell genomes. Assay used: immunoSEQ multiplex PCR; TCRdb lists only in-frame clones, some missing. The data hold around 2,100,000 clones, with less than 95% observed a single time. The sequence derives from a man aged 18 to 29 in good health. Source material: naive CD8+ T cells sorted from blood.

The DNA of the CDR3 is TGCGCCAGCAGCCAAGAACGTCTAGCCCCCTACAATGAGCAGTTCTTC. Encoded protein: CASSQERLAPYNEQFF. V is TRBV4-3 and J is TRBJ2-1, with a weak D call TRBD2 (5 bases). Trimming pared 0 bases from V and 2 bases from J, leaving 11 bases between. The V gene's germline CDR1 is LGHNA and CDR2 YSLEER. The CDR3 sequence is 16 residues long.